These T cell receptor beta chains were read from a single sample in a study of T cell changes during pregnancy in multiple sclerosis. TCRdb's copy holds only in-frame clones and misses some; the assay was immunoSEQ multiplex PCR. The sample contains around 60,000 clones, 80% to 95% of which appear only once. The sample here was peripheral blood, taken in the second trimester of pregnancy. These receptors all come from a female donor in good health, enrolled as a control in a pregnancy study. Both conserved end residues are part of each CDR3. Each record gives: V gene, CDR3 length, clone size, J gene, D gene, CDR3 protein, CDR3 DNA. D genes are given only for firm matches. Clone size appears in some rows only: once, few, many, or a class for an expanded clone.

TRBV5-8	14	NA	TRBJ1-1	NA	CASSLAGPNTEAFF	TGTGCCAGCAGCTTGGCCGGTCCGAACACTGAAGCTTTCTTT
TRBV30	16	NA	TRBJ1-2	NA	CAWSPRVGANFYGYTF	TGTGCCTGGAGTCCCCGCGTAGGGGCGAATTTCTATGGCTACACCTTC
TRBV7-3	13	NA	TRBJ1-5	NA	CASSAGRNQPQHF	TGTGCCAGCAGCGCAGGGCGCAATCAGCCCCAGCATTTT
TRBV19	15	NA	TRBJ1-1	TRBD1	CASSPLDRGNTEAFF	TGTGCCAGTAGTCCCCTGGACAGGGGGAACACTGAAGCTTTCTTT
TRBV7-8	14	NA	TRBJ2-2	TRBD2	CASSQAGAVGELFF	TGTGCCAGCAGTCAGGCGGGAGCGGTCGGGGAGCTGTTTTTT
TRBV7-3	19	NA	TRBJ2-1	TRBD2	CASSSGPGVSGGAYNEQFF	TGTGCCAGCAGCTCGGGACCCGGGGTTAGCGGGGGGGCCTACAATGAGCAGTTCTTC
TRBV7-3	15	NA	TRBJ2-5	TRBD2	CASSLAASEKETQYF	TGTGCCAGCAGCCTAGCGGCTAGCGAAAAAGAGACCCAGTACTTC
TRBV5-5	14	NA	TRBJ2-5	TRBD2	CASSRSGVKETQYF	TGTGCCAGCAGCCGTAGCGGGGTCAAAGAGACCCAGTACTTC
TRBV7-2	18	NA	TRBJ2-3	TRBD2	CASSLMGLAGGPKDTQYF	TGTGCCAGCAGCTTAATGGGACTAGCGGGAGGGCCTAAAGATACGCAGTATTTT
TRBV6-5	13	once	TRBJ2-3	NA	CASSYRQTDTQYF	TGTGCCAGCAGTTACCGACAGACAGATACGCAGTATTTT
TRBV7-2	14	NA	TRBJ1-2	NA	CASSLYDGGYGYTF	TGTGCCAGCAGCTTATACGACGGAGGGTATGGCTACACCTTC
TRBV9	15	NA	TRBJ2-2	TRBD1	CASSAWTGNTGELFF	TGTGCCAGCAGCGCATGGACAGGGAACACCGGGGAGCTGTTTTTT
TRBV11-2	14	NA	TRBJ1-2	NA	CASSLTGDGYGYTF	TGTGCCAGCAGCTTAACGGGGGATGGGTATGGCTACACCTTC
TRBV9	14	NA	TRBJ1-5	TRBD1	CASAQGAQGQPQHF	TGTGCCAGCGCGCAGGGGGCGCAGGGGCAGCCCCAGCATTTT
TRBV2	14	once	TRBJ1-5	TRBD1	CASSGGQGNQPQHF	TGTGCCAGCAGTGGGGGACAGGGCAATCAGCCCCAGCATTTT
TRBV28	14	NA	TRBJ2-7	TRBD2	CASSFGGRVNEQYF	TGTGCCAGCAGTTTCGGCGGGAGAGTAAACGAGCAGTACTTC